This T cell receptor beta chain was profiled in a study of Ad26.COV2.S vaccination and SARS-CoV-2 variants (dated by TCRdb to the early 2020s). About the full investigation: Vaccine-arm donors came from COV1001, a multicentre, randomized, double-blind, placebo-controlled phase I-IIa trial of Ad26.COV2.S in healthy adults. The TCR-sequenced set comprised around 30 samples: approximately 19 Ad26.COV2.S vaccine recipients, 5 placebo recipients and 8 SARS-CoV-2 convalescent individuals. Sequencing of the TCRbeta repertoire served to evaluate the specificity and breadth of SARS-CoV-2-reactive T cell receptors following Ad26.COV2.S vaccination. Blinding of investigators to trial group allocation was maintained during experiments and outcome assessment. Trial participants were randomized into five groups of five, in which low-dose or high-dose Ad26.COV2.S was given once or twice, or placebo was given on both occasions. Ad26.COV2.S was administered intramuscularly at 5 x 10^10 or 1 x 10^11 viral particles, either as a single shot or as two shots given 56 days apart.

From a lookup of the germline V gene, CDR1 and CDR2 are SGHTA and FQGNSA. The CDR3 spans 14 residues, from the cysteine through the phenylalanine. Only the CDR3 portion is preserved as DNA: 42 bases, with reading frame beginning at the first base. V is shortened by 1 base, J by 9 bases, and the region joining them spans 10 bases. The sample's treatment or condition label, decoded: 15 to 20 received Ad26.COV2.S at low or high dose, single or two shots; five or six received placebo; per-sample allocation not given. For vaccine and placebo recipients, the sequenced repertoires came from samples collected on day 63 after the first injection. In Cohort 1b, roughly 26 adults aged 18-55 years were enrolled at a single site in Boston, USA, between 29 July and 7 August 2020. As a vaccine, Ad26.COV2.S was a replication-incompetent adenovirus type 26 vector that expressed a prefusion-stabilized SARS-CoV-2 spike protein derived from the original Wuhan strain.

A word on this clone: Its antigen is not yet known. Base quality data are lacking; no much larger clone is found one base away.

The immunoSEQ Assay was the method used to sequence TCRbeta CDR3 regions. After extraction, genomic DNA underwent amplification by bias-controlled multiplex PCR, followed by high-throughput sequencing. As for how the authors treated the data: To quantify the absolute abundance of every unique TCRbeta CDR3 region, sequences were collapsed and filtered. Usable DNA was measured by amplifying reference genes present in all nucleated cells, and TCRbeta template counts were normalized to that usable DNA to estimate T cell fraction. Repertoire TCRs were annotated as SARS-CoV-2-specific when V gene, CDR3 amino acid sequence and J gene were exactly matched to a known reactive TCR set. MIRA supplied the reference SARS-CoV-2 TCR set, which was filtered for enrichment in COVID-19-positive ImmuneCODE repertoires so that public or cross-reactive TCRs were removed. Drawing on the MIRA antigens, annotated TCRs were analysed further at the level of specific ORF or position within ORF. Breadth was defined as the number of annotated unique rearrangements divided by the total number of unique productive rearrangements, and depth was defined as the summed frequency of the annotated unique rearrangements. Group comparisons of TCR breadth used two-sided Wilcoxon rank-sum tests. Here the immuneACCESS table is served through TCRdb, limited to in-frame sequences with V and J called. Missing clones are a known gap in these copies; in checked studies unresolved V genes cover under half, and the rest lacks a known reason. V, J and clone size were drawn from that table, and D and trimming were deduced from the DNA. The sample table shows about 460,000 clones, and approximately 90% are seen once. 1.7% of the sample is taken by the ten largest.

Overall study outcomes, separate from this receptor: It was noted by the authors that total T cell responses may have been underestimated by the TCR breadth and depth analyses. Vaccine and placebo recipients had similar non-spike TCR breadth, a finding consistent with the vaccine containing only spike. The study was not powered to compare responses between vaccine doses or regimens. Higher spike-specific TCR breadth was observed in Ad26.COV2.S recipients than in placebo recipients (P = 0.0014). After vaccination, spike-specific CD8+ and CD4+ T cell responses were reported to show substantial breadth.

Sample: peripheral blood, taken in a trial of Ad26.COV2.S vaccine versus placebo. The chain couples TRBV7-2 to TRBJ1-6; perhaps TRBD1 is the D gene, with 5 bases matching. This TCR was recovered from a person between 18 and 65 years old who received the Ad26.COV2.S COVID-19 vaccine or a placebo. The nucleotides read TGTGCCAGCAGCTTAGTCCAGGGTGGTTCACCCCTCCACTTT. It is translated as CASSLVQGGSPLHF.